These T cell receptor beta chains were read from a single sample in a study of T cell changes during pregnancy in multiple sclerosis. Using immunoSEQ multiplex PCR, the repertoire was profiled, and TCRdb retains in-frame clones only, with some absent. The profile covers about 99,000 clones, with 80% to 95% appearing a single time and 0.99% taken by the ten largest. The source material was peripheral blood, sampled after pregnancy. The origin of the receptors is a female donor with multiple sclerosis, enrolled in a pregnancy study. Each CDR3 is given with its conserved first and last residue. The order of the fields is clone size, D gene, J gene, V gene, CDR3 protein, CDR3 DNA. The D gene is left open where the match is weak. The listing skips clone size in some rows; elsewhere it reads once, few, many or a size class.

. TRBD2 TRBJ2-1 TRBV19 CASSIASGRNSEQFF TGTGCCAGTAGTATCGCTAGCGGGAGGAATAGTGAGCAGTTCTTC
. . TRBJ2-2 TRBV4-1 CASSPPEGVTGELFF TGCGCCAGCAGCCCCCCAGAGGGAGTAACCGGGGAGCTGTTTTTT
. TRBD2 TRBJ2-1 TRBV25-1 CASSDIGSGIINEQFF TGTGCCAGCAGTGATATAGGTAGCGGGATAATCAATGAGCAGTTCTTC
once TRBD2 TRBJ2-7 TRBV29-1 CSATGGQSYEQYF TGCAGCGCCACGGGAGGACAATCCTACGAGCAGTACTTC
. . TRBJ1-4 TRBV5-1 CASSLGQFPTNEKLFF TGCGCCAGCAGCTTAGGACAGTTTCCAACTAATGAAAAACTGTTTTTT
. . TRBJ1-1 TRBV19 CASSLGHLNTEAFF TGTGCCAGTAGTTTGGGACATTTGAACACTGAAGCTTTCTTT
. . TRBJ1-2 TRBV2 CASSVRGGLGYTF TGTGCCAGCAGTGTGCGGGGAGGGCTTGGCTACACCTTC
. TRBD1 TRBJ2-7 TRBV7-6 CASSLGRDRTYEQYF TGTGCCAGCAGCTTAGGCCGGGACAGGACCTACGAGCAGTACTTC
. . TRBJ2-1 TRBV27 CASSLWQGSYNEQFF TGTGCCAGCAGCCTTTGGCAGGGATCCTACAATGAGCAGTTCTTC
. . TRBJ2-2 TRBV5-1 CASSRPGELFF TGCGCCAGCAGCCGTCCCGGGGAGCTGTTTTTT